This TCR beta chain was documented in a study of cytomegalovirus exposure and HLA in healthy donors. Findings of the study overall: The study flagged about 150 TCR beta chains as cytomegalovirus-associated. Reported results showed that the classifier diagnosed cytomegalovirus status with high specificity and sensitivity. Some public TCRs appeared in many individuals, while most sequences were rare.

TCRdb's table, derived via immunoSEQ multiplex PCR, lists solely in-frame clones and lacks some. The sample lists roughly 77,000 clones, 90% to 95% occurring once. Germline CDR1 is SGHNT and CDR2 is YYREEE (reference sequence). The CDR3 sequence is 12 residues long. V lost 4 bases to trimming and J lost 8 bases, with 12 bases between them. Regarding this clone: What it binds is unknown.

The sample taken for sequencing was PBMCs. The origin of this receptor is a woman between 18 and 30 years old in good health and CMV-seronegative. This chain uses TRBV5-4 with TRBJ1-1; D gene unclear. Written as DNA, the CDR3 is TGTGCCAGCAGCCAGCAGGCGTCAGAAGCTTTCTTT. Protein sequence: CASSQQASEAFF. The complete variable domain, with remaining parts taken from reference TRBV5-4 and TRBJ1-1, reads ETGVTQSPTHLIKTRGQQVTLRCSSQSGHNTVSWYQQALGQGPQFIFQYYREEENGRGNFPPRFSGLQFPNYSSELNVNALELDDSALYLCASSQQASEAFFGQGTRLTVV.